A single sample is the source of the 23 T cell receptor beta chains below, sequenced in a study of chemoradiotherapy in HPV16-positive cancers (dated 2022 in TCRdb). The library was generated by the immunoSEQ multiplex PCR assay. TCRdb provides this immuneACCESS table in a form limited to in-frame rearrangements. Some clones are lacking; in checked studies, under half of them reflect an unresolved V gene, and why the rest are absent is not known. The sample table shows fewer than 15,000 clones, and around 68% are seen once. Jointly, the top ten make up 15% to 20% of the sample. This sample was gathered from a patient who underwent chemoradiotherapy. The source of these receptors is a human donor with HPV-associated anogenital cancer.

This sequence joins TRBV14 and TRBJ1-5; weak D call: TRBD1 (6 bases). Trimming took 3 bases from V and 9 from J, leaving 15 bases between them. Per germline, CDR1 SGHDN and CDR2 FVKESK. The CDR3 runs 14 residues. The DNA of the CDR3 is TGTGCCAGCAGCCAGCTCTGGGGACAATCGCCCCAGCATTTT. Translation gives CASSQLWGQSPQHF.

The V gene is TRBV27, the J gene TRBJ1-2; D may be TRBD1 (5 bases). CDR1 is MNHEY, CDR2 SMNVEV, per germline (reference sequence). There are 19 residues in the CDR3. V was shortened by 7 bases and J by 1 base, with 28 bases between the two germline ends. Here the CDR3 DNA reads TGTGCCAGCACCTCACGACCGGGACTCCACTTGAGGAGTAACTATGGCTACACCTTC. Translated, it gives CASTSRPGLHLRSNYGYTF.

This clone was seen a single time. This rearrangement joins TRBV15 to TRBJ1-5; possible D gene TRBD1, 5 bases. V was clipped by 5 bases and J by 1 base, with 9 bases between them. Germline CDR1 LNHNV, CDR2 YYDKDF (reference sequence). The CDR3 has 14 residues. The CDR3 DNA is TGTGCCACCAGCCAGACAGTGAGCAATCAGCCCCAGCATTTT. This encodes CATSQTVSNQPQHF.

The V call is TRBV11-2, the J call TRBJ1-1; 7 nucleotides match TRBD1. After removal of 6 bases from V and 1 base from J, the junction contained 8 bases not matched to a gene. Per the germline V gene, CDR1 is SGHAT and CDR2 is FQNNGV. The CDR3 runs to 15 residues. Here the CDR3 reads CASSIRAGGNTEAFF. In DNA form, the CDR3 reads TGTGCCAGCAGTATTAGGGCAGGGGGGAACACTGAAGCTTTCTTT.

The genes are TRBV18 and TRBJ1-5; tentative D call: TRBD1 (6 bases). The V and J ends lost 6 bases and 5 bases respectively, with 17 bases between them. Germline lookup yields CDR1 KGHSH and CDR2 LQKENI. CDR3 length equals 15 residues. The CDR3 region is CASSLDRGSDQPQHF. Written as DNA, the CDR3 is TGTGCCAGCTCGTTGGACAGAGGAAGTGATCAGCCCCAGCATTTT.

The chain uses TRBV7-2 and TRBJ1-5; 7 bases align to TRBD1. CDR1 SGHTA and CDR2 FQGNSA come from the germline V gene. This CDR3 has 15 residues. The trim removed 5 bases at V and 5 bases at J, leaving 9 bases unmatched. CDR3 sequence reads: CASSPRRGGDQPQHF. CDR3 in DNA: TGTGCCAGCAGCCCTCGGAGAGGGGGCGATCAGCCCCAGCATTTT.

The chain employs TRBV27 and TRBJ1-2; D uncertain. The CDR3 runs to 13 residues. V was cut by 2 bases and J by 1 base, with 5 bases left in between. Germline V lookup: CDR1 MNHEY, CDR2 SMNVEV (reference sequence). CDR3 in amino acids: CASSLTVNYGYTF. CDR3 in DNA: TGTGCCAGCAGTTTAACAGTTAACTATGGCTACACCTTC.

The chain has TRBV5-5 and TRBJ2-7, with a tentative D call TRBD1 (6 bases). The V and J ends lost 3 bases and 0 bases respectively, with 16 bases between them. Germline V gene sequence: CDR1 SGHKS, CDR2 YYEKEE (reference sequence). The CDR3 extends over 16 amino acids. This CDR3 reads CASSSLIQGSSYEQYF. CDR3 nucleotide sequence: TGTGCCAGCAGCTCTTTAATCCAGGGGAGCTCCTACGAGCAGTACTTC.

The chain employs TRBV10-3 and TRBJ1-1, with D hard to call. This CDR3 contains 12 residues. Looked up from germline, CDR1 is ENHRY and CDR2 is SYGVKD. V shed 10 bases and J shed 3 bases, with 12 bases lying between them. The CDR3 region is CATKDGYTEAFF. The CDR3 nucleotides are TGTGCCACGAAAGACGGATACACTGAAGCTTTCTTT.

Only a few counts were recorded for this clone. The rearrangement joins TRBV6-1 to TRBJ2-7; D remains ambiguous. Trimming pared 2 bases from V and 2 bases from J, leaving 10 bases between. The CDR3 runs to 14 residues. In germline, CDR1 is MNHNS, CDR2 SASEGT. The CDR3 reads CASSERAEAYEQYF. CDR3 in DNA: TGTGCCAGCAGTGAAAGGGCAGAAGCCTACGAGCAGTACTTC.

The chain is built from TRBV28 and TRBJ2-7; 8 nucleotides match TRBD1. The germline CDR1 and CDR2 sequences are MDHEN and SYDVKM. This CDR3 contains 14 residues. Trimming removed 8 bases from V and 1 base from J; junction bases left unmatched: 7. The CDR3 DNA reads as TGTGCCAGCGGGGGCGGGACAGGTTCCTACGAGCAGTACTTC. Translation: CASGGGTGSYEQYF.

The chain's CDR3 is CSGLTWTGMYGYTF. DNA of the CDR3: TGCAGCGGTCTCACTTGGACAGGGATGTATGGCTACACCTTC. V is TRBV29-1 and J is TRBJ1-2; 8 bases are a match to TRBD1. V lost 7 bases, J lost 5 bases, and 12 bases stayed unmatched. The CDR3 loop spans 14 amino acids. Germline CDR1 reads SQVTM; CDR2 reads ANQGSEA. The variable domain in full, completed from reference TRBV29-1 and TRBJ1-2, reads SAVISQKPSRDICQRGTSLTIQCQVDSQVTMMFWYRQQPGQSLTLIATANQGSEATYESGFVIDKFPISRPNLTFSTLTVSNMSPEDSSIYLCSGLTWTGMYGYTFGSGTRLTVV.

This chain joins TRBV4-2 and TRBJ2-2; no firm D call. Per germline, CDR1 LGHNA and CDR2 YNFKEQ. Trimming removed 3 bases at V and 4 bases at J, with 12 bases between. This CDR3 is 15 amino acids long. Here the CDR3 reads CASSQSAPGTGELFF. Here the CDR3 DNA reads TGTGCCAGCAGCCAGAGCGCACCCGGCACCGGGGAGCTGTTTTTT.

This clone was detected only a few times. This chain connects TRBV5-4 to TRBJ1-4, with D perhaps matching TRBD1 (5 bases). Trimming removed 3 bases from V and 0 bases from J, with 9 bases in between. The germline CDR1 and CDR2 sequences are SGHNT and YYREEE (reference sequence). The CDR3 is 15 residues long. Here the CDR3 DNA reads TGTGCCAGCAGCTCTTTAGGGGCAACTAATGAAAAACTGTTTTTT. Protein sequence: CASSSLGATNEKLFF.

The sample holds a few counts of this clone. The V gene is TRBV7-6, the J gene TRBJ1-6; tentatively, D is TRBD1 (5 bases). V shed 2 bases and J shed 7 bases, with 12 bases lying between them. Germline V gene data show CDR1 as SGHVS and CDR2 as FNYEAQ. CDR3 length: 15 amino acids. CDR3 DNA: TGTGCCAGCAGCTTAACAGGTTGGGCGAATTCACCCCTCCACTTT. This gives the protein CASSLTGWANSPLHF.

The chain carries TRBV18 and TRBJ1-5; D uncertain. CDR1 and CDR2 from the germline V gene are KGHSH and LQKENI. The length of the CDR3 is 15 residues. Trimming pared 6 bases from V and 2 bases from J, leaving 14 bases between. CDR3 residues: CASSLEAWGNQPQHF. As DNA, the CDR3 is TGTGCCAGCTCCCTCGAGGCCTGGGGCAATCAGCCCCAGCATTTT.

This clone was recorded a few times. The genes are TRBV18 and TRBJ1-2; 8 bases line up with TRBD1. With 3 bases clipped from V and 4 bases from J, the junction kept 1 base outside the gene matches. Germline lookup yields CDR1 KGHSH and CDR2 LQKENI. The CDR3 sequence is 13 residues long. CDR3 coding DNA: TGTGCCAGCTCACCGGACAGGGTCTATGGCTACACCTTC. As protein: CASSPDRVYGYTF.

The V and J genes are TRBV5-1 and TRBJ1-3; the D gene is possibly TRBD1 (5 bases). Germline V gene sequence: CDR1 SGHRS, CDR2 YFSETQ. Trimming removed 4 bases from V and 0 bases from J, with 8 bases in between. The CDR3 is 14 amino acids. CDR3 in amino acids: CASSVRGSGNTIYF. The CDR3 coding sequence is TGCGCCAGCAGCGTTAGGGGCTCTGGAAACACCATATATTTT.

This sequence joins TRBV5-1 and TRBJ2-1; the match to TRBD1 covers 11 bases. J gave up 8 bases and V 4 bases, and 5 bases lay outside the gene matches. Germline V lookup: CDR1 SGHRS, CDR2 YFSETQ. The CDR3 covers 14 residues. The DNA of the CDR3 is TGCGCCAGCAGCCCAGGACAGGGGGCTTATGAGCAGTTCTTC. Protein product: CASSPGQGAYEQFF.

This chain joins TRBV28 and TRBJ1-4, with 9 bases lining up with TRBD1. Germline trimming cut 7 bases from V and 7 bases from J; bases unmatched to any gene: 13. The length of the CDR3 is 16 residues. Looked up from germline, CDR1 is MDHEN and CDR2 is SYDVKM. DNA of the CDR3: TGTGCCAGCAAACCAGGACAGGGGAGGGGTGGTGAAAAACTGTTTTTT. As protein: CASKPGQGRGGEKLFF.

This clone was recorded only once. The chain couples TRBV28 to TRBJ2-3; TRBD1 agrees at 7 bases. The CDR3 contains 16 residues. Germline V CDR1 and CDR2: MDHEN, SYDVKM. Trimming removed 6 bases from V and 5 bases from J; junction bases left unmatched: 14. In DNA form, the CDR3 reads TGTGCCAGCAGCAAACGACAGGGAATAAGGAAAGATACGCAGTATTTT. Translated: CASSKRQGIRKDTQYF.

The V gene is TRBV6-1, the J gene TRBJ1-5; D unclear. V dropped 6 bases and J dropped 0 bases, with 12 bases sitting between them. Per the germline V gene, CDR1 is MNHNS and CDR2 is SASEGT. This CDR3 has 15 residues. Written as DNA, the CDR3 is TGTGCCAGCAGCCCAGTGGATGGTAGCAATCAGCCCCAGCATTTT. Its translation is CASSPVDGSNQPQHF.

This chain links TRBV6-1 with TRBJ2-3; 12 nucleotides line up with TRBD2. With V trimmed by 7 bases and J by 1 base, 3 bases remained unmatched. Per germline, CDR1 MNHNS and CDR2 SASEGT. The length of the CDR3 is 15 residues. The CDR3 DNA sequence: TGTGCCAGCAACAGACTAGCGGGGGGCACAGATACGCAGTATTTT. As protein: CASNRLAGGTDTQYF.